This record covers a single T cell receptor beta chain. This entry belongs to a study of control samples from healthy donors and cancer patients. Trimming pared 0 bases from V and 7 bases from J, leaving 20 bases between. CDR1 SGHRS and CDR2 YFSETQ come from the germline V gene. The CDR3 covers 16 residues. Repertoires were generated with immunoSEQ multiplex PCR, while TCRdb's copy carries only in-frame clones and drops some. The sample records about 80,000 clones, about nine tenths being singletons. The chain is built from TRBV5-1 and TRBJ2-7; TRBD2 might be the D (6 bases). Sequencing used blood. The source of this sequence is a man aged 45 to 65 in good health. CDR3 DNA sequence: TGCGCCAGCAGCTTGGCTTCCCCCCGAGTGCGGGGTGAGCAGTACTTC. This gives the protein CASSLASPRVRGEQYF. Full variable domain (remainder filled in from reference TRBV5-1 and TRBJ2-7): KAGVTQTPRYLIKTRGQQVTLSCSPISGHRSVSWYQQTPGQGLQFLFEYFSETQRNKGNFPGRFSGRQFSNSRSEMNVSTLELGDSALYLCASSLASPRVRGEQYFGPGTRLTVT.